This is a list of T cell receptor beta chains from one sample in a study of OX40 agonist ivuxolimab in advanced cancers. TCRdb's copy holds only in-frame clones and misses some; the assay was immunoSEQ multiplex PCR. The sample includes about 90,000 clones, about 90% seen only once; the top ten take approximately 0.16%. The source was CD4+ or CD8+ T cells sorted from blood, collected in a trial of the OX40 agonist ivuxolimab. All receptors come from an adult with an advanced solid tumor such as melanoma, head and neck, liver or kidney cancer. CDR3s leave out the opening cysteine and the closing phenylalanine or tryptophan.

v_call	j_call	cdr3_aa
TRBV5-4	TRBJ1-2	ASSLAAQGAGGYT
TRBV2	TRBJ1-2	ASSFPGPNYGYT
TRBV19	TRBJ1-5	APGQENQPQH
TRBV6-1	TRBJ2-7	ASENYEQY
TRBV10-1	TRBJ2-7	ASSDTGPGAEQY
TRBV6-5	TRBJ2-3	ASSPPHASDTQY
TRBV9	TRBJ2-1	ASSVDGRDYNEQF
TRBV10-3	TRBJ2-3	AITPNRREDTQY
TRBV4-2	TRBJ2-7	ASSRTVPSYEQY
TRBV5-1	TRBJ2-7	ASSPGTYEQY
TRBV5-4	TRBJ2-7	ASSLEAGLAGYEQY
TRBV29-1	TRBJ2-1	SGTITENNEQF
TRBV7-9	TRBJ1-4	ASSLVSIGTRGEKLF
TRBV7-2	TRBJ1-5	ASSSSGGNQPQH
TRBV5-1	TRBJ2-7	ASSLAGTVVGYEQY
TRBV18	TRBJ1-1	ASLLKAWERVSNTEAF
TRBV7-8	TRBJ1-5	ASVDTNRGAISQPQH
TRBV5-4	TRBJ2-2	ASSSGLAGNTGELF